Below are 21 T cell receptor beta chains sequenced from a single sample in a study of early T cells in non-severe SARS-CoV-2 infection (dated by TCRdb to the early 2020s). The library was generated by 5' RACE. Sequencing took place on a NextSeq 500. The public reads were quality trimmed at Q25 with fastp and then assembled into clones with MiXCR by TCRdb, keeping productive beta chains. Each CDR3 protein gets just one entry, which takes the most common genes and DNA from the rows behind it. For this sample there are 60,000 or so distinct CDR3 sequences; 14% to 15% appear just once. More than 8% of the sample lies in the top ten. Sequencing used whole blood, obtained at baseline. Source of these receptors: an adult who was a healthcare worker with PCR-confirmed SARS-CoV-2 infection or an uninfected control (not recorded which).

V gene TRBV12-2 combines with J gene TRBJ2-1; TRBD2 is the table's D call, not checked against the DNA. TRBV12-2 counts as a pseudogene. CDR3 length: 20 residues. In DNA, the CDR3 is TGTGCAAGTCGCTTAGTCAGGGAGGGACTAGCGGGGGCCCGCTACAATGAGCAGTTCTTC. It translates to CASRLVREGLAGARYNEQFF.

This clonotype was recorded many times. The gene calls are TRBV28 and TRBJ2-3; no clear D gene. Trimming stripped 5 bases from V and 0 bases from J, with 9 bases between. The CDR3 has 14 amino acids. Looked up from germline, CDR1 is MDHEN and CDR2 is SYDVKM. The CDR3 sequence is CASSQAISTDTQYF. CDR3 nucleotide sequence: TGTGCCAGCAGTCAGGCTATCAGCACAGATACGCAGTATTTT.

The J gene is TRBJ2-5, the V gene TRBV11-2, with D hard to call. The CDR3 is 17 amino acids. The V and J ends lost 0 bases and 5 bases respectively, with 19 bases between them. Germline V gives CDR1 SGHAT, CDR2 FQNNGV. CDR3 amino acids: CASSLDYSRPVEETQYF. CDR3 nucleotides: TGTGCCAGCAGCTTAGACTACTCACGGCCCGTCGAGGAGACCCAGTACTTC. Full variable domain (remainder filled in from reference TRBV11-2 and TRBJ2-5): EAGVAQSPRYKIIEKRQSVAFWCNPISGHATLYWYQQILGQGPKLLIQFQNNGVVDDSQLPKDRFSAERLKGVDSTLKIQPAKLEDSAVYLCASSLDYSRPVEETQYFGPGTRLLVL.

This clonotype has more than one count but fewer than ten. The V gene is TRBV7-2, the J gene TRBJ2-1, with D perhaps matching TRBD1 (5 bases). The CDR3 extends over 15 amino acids. The V gene's germline CDR1 is SGHTA and CDR2 FQGNSA. Trimming took 5 bases from V and 10 from J, leaving 21 bases between them. The CDR3 coding sequence is TGTGCCAGCAGCATTGCAGGGAAGTCCTACGGGGAGCAGTTCTTC. As protein: CASSIAGKSYGEQFF.

V gene TRBV7-3 combines with J gene TRBJ1-1; 8 nucleotides match TRBD1. The CDR3 is 13 residues long. J was trimmed by 4 bases and V by 5 bases; bases with no gene match: 3. Germline-derived CDR1 and CDR2 are SGHTA and FQGTGA. CDR3 DNA sequence: TGTGCCAGCAGCCAAACAGGGGGCACTGAAGCTTTCTTT. Encoded protein: CASSQTGGTEAFF.

The gene calls are TRBV18 and TRBJ1-4, with 10 nucleotides matching TRBD1. V shed 3 bases, J shed 8 bases, and the junction held 3 bases outside the gene matches. Germline V CDR1 and CDR2: KGHSH, LQKENI. The CDR3 length is 14 residues. In DNA, the CDR3 is TGTGCCAGCTCACCCGGACAGGGGGAGGAAAAACTGTTTTTT. It is translated as CASSPGQGEEKLFF.

This clonotype has a count of ten or more. J is TRBJ2-5 and V is TRBV7-9; 7 bases map to TRBD2. Germline CDR1 reads SEHNR; CDR2 reads FQNEAQ (reference sequence). The CDR3 loop spans 13 amino acids. The trim removed 6 bases at V and 3 bases at J, leaving 4 bases unmatched. The CDR3 loop is CASRPSGEETQYF. The CDR3 bases are TGTGCCAGCAGGCCAAGCGGGGAAGAGACCCAGTACTTC.

In nucleotides, the CDR3 is TGTGCCAGCAGCGTGACGGGACTAGCGGGGCCCTACGAGCAGTACTTC. Translated: CASSVTGLAGPYEQYF. The chain carries TRBV9 and TRBJ2-7; 13 bases agree with TRBD2. The CDR3 covers 16 residues. The germline V gene encodes CDR1 SGDLS and CDR2 YYNGEE. The junction had 4 bases not matched to a gene; V was cut back by 2 bases and J by 2 bases.

This clonotype was observed a handful of times. The gene calls are TRBV12-3 or TRBV12-4 and TRBJ2-3; TRBD1 or TRBD2 may be the D gene (5 bases each). This CDR3 contains 14 residues. Trimming removed 7 bases from V and 3 bases from J, with 14 bases in between. The CDR3 DNA is TGTGCCAGCACCAAACCCGGGACGACAGATACGCAGTATTTT. The encoded protein is CASTKPGTTDTQYF.

This chain uses TRBV5-4 with TRBJ2-3; 10 nucleotides match TRBD2. The junction had 5 bases not matched to a gene; V was cut back by 4 bases and J by 0 bases. This CDR3 has 16 residues. CDR1 is SGHNT and CDR2 is YYREEE in the germline V gene (reference sequence). CDR3 coding DNA: TGTGCCAGCAGCACGAAGACTAGCGGGAGCACAGATACGCAGTATTTT. Its protein product is CASSTKTSGSTDTQYF. The full variable domain, with the rest looked up from reference TRBV5-4 and TRBJ2-3, is ETGVTQSPTHLIKTRGQQVTLRCSSQSGHNTVSWYQQALGQGPQFIFQYYREEENGRGNFPPRFSGLQFPNYSSELNVNALELDDSALYLCASSTKTSGSTDTQYFGPGTRLTVL.

The chain has TRBV29-1 and TRBJ2-1; 8 bases line up with TRBD1. The ends lost 3 bases at V and 6 bases at J; junction bases unmatched: 7. CDR3 size: 14 residues. Germline-derived CDR1 and CDR2 are SQVTM and ANQGSEA. CDR3 region: CSVDSLDRVNEQFF. The CDR3 DNA follows: TGCAGCGTTGACTCCTTGGACAGGGTCAATGAGCAGTTCTTC.

This sequence joins TRBV6-6 and TRBJ2-1; D is perhaps TRBD1 (6 bases). The V gene's germline CDR1 is MNHNY and CDR2 SVGAGI (reference sequence). CDR3 length equals 13 residues. With 0 bases removed from V and 8 bases from J, the gap between germline ends came to 8 bases. CDR3 in amino acids: CASSYSRGHEQFF. CDR3 bases: TGTGCCAGCAGTTACTCCAGGGGACATGAGCAGTTCTTC.

The rearrangement links TRBV19 to TRBJ2-7; 11 bases line up with TRBD1. Trimming removed 5 bases from V and 2 bases from J; junction bases left unmatched: 8. Germline-derived CDR1 and CDR2 are LNHDA and SQIVND (reference sequence). The CDR3 is 16 amino acids. The CDR3 DNA reads TGTGCCAGTAGTCCCAGGACAGGGGGCTATCCCTACGAGCAGTACTTC. It encodes CASSPRTGGYPYEQYF.

The rearrangement links TRBV20-1 to TRBJ1-1, with D maybe TRBD1 (5 bases). Between the trimmed V and J ends, which lost 3 bases and 6 bases, there was a span of 8 bases. Germline V gene lookup returns CDR1 DFQATT and CDR2 SNEGSKA (reference sequence). This CDR3 is built from 11 residues. The CDR3 loop reads CSARARAEAFF. CDR3 bases: TGCAGTGCTAGGGCCAGGGCTGAAGCTTTCTTT.

J is TRBJ2-7 and V is TRBV5-4, with 8 bases lining up with TRBD1. Trimming took 4 bases from V and 3 from J; bases not matched to a gene: 9. Germline CDR1 and CDR2: SGHNT and YYREEE (reference sequence). The CDR3 has 15 amino acids. The CDR3 sequence: CASSPPGTGRYEQYF. The CDR3 DNA sequence: TGTGCCAGCAGCCCCCCCGGGACAGGACGCTACGAGCAGTACTTC.

The gene calls are TRBV5-6 and TRBJ2-5; D call uncertain. The germline V and J ends were trimmed by 4 bases and 7 bases, with 11 bases remaining between them. The length of the CDR3 is 12 residues. In germline, CDR1 is SGHDT, CDR2 YYEEEE. The CDR3 region is CASSAYVGTQYF. The DNA of the CDR3 is TGTGCCAGCAGCGCTTACGTAGGGACCCAGTACTTC.

The V call is TRBV27, the J call TRBJ2-2; 8 nucleotides match TRBD1. Germline V gene lookup returns CDR1 MNHEY and CDR2 SMNVEV (reference sequence). V was pared by 3 bases and J by 4 bases, with 4 bases of the junction left unmatched. The CDR3 is made up of 15 amino acids. The CDR3 is CASSFRTGSTGELFF. CDR3 coding DNA: TGTGCCAGCAGTTTTAGGACAGGGAGCACCGGGGAGCTGTTTTTT.

The chain employs TRBV9 and TRBJ1-5; D is possibly TRBD1 (5 bases). This CDR3 has 13 amino acids. Germline values: CDR1 SGDLS, CDR2 YYNGEE. The ends were cut back, 3 bases at V and 5 bases at J, with 9 bases in the middle. The CDR3 loop reads CASSASRDQPQHF. The CDR3 DNA reads as TGTGCCAGCAGCGCGAGCAGGGATCAGCCCCAGCATTTT.

This clonotype appeared many times. The rearrangement uses TRBV4-1 and TRBJ2-5; D is undetermined. There are 13 residues in the CDR3. V was pared by 2 bases and J by 5 bases, with 9 bases between. CDR1 and CDR2 from the germline V gene are MGHRA and YSYEKL. In DNA, the CDR3 is TGCGCCAGCAGCCAATGGAGAAAGGAGACCCAGTACTTC. Amino acids: CASSQWRKETQYF.

The CDR3 DNA follows: TGTGCCAGCAGTTTAGTTTTATTGAGGACTAGCGGGAGGAAATTGGAGCAGTACTTC. Translation: CASSLVLLRTSGRKLEQYF. V is TRBV12-3 or TRBV12-4 and J is TRBJ2-7, with 14 bases aligning to TRBD2. CDR3 size: 19 residues. Trimming at V came to 1 base and at J to 7 bases, leaving 15 bases not matched to a gene.

The chain joins TRBV2 to TRBJ2-2, with D unresolved. V was trimmed by 8 bases and J by 1 base, leaving 17 bases between them. CDR3 length: 16 residues. Germline V gene data show CDR1 as SNHLY and CDR2 as FYNNEI. CDR3 bases: TGTGCCAGCCAGCCGTTCGGCGGCAGGAACACCGGGGAGCTGTTTTTT. It yields the protein CASQPFGGRNTGELFF.